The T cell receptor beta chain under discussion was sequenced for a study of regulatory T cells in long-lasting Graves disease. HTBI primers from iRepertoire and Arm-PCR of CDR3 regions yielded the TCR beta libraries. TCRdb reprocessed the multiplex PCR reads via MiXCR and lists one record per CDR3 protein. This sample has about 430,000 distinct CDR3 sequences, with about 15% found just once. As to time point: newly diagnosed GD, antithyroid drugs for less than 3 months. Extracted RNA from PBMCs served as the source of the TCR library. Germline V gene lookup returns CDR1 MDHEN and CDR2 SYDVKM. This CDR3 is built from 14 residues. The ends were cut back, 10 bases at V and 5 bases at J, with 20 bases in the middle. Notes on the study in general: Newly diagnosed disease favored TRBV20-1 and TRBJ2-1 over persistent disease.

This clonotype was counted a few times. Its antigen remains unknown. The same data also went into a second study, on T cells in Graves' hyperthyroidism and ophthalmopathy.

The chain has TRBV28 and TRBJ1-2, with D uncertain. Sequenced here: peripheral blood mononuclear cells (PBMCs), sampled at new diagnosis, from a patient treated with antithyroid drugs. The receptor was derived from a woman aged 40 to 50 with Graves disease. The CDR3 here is CAIRRGTRQYGYTF. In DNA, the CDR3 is TGTGCCATTAGGAGAGGTACAAGACAATATGGCTACACCTTC.